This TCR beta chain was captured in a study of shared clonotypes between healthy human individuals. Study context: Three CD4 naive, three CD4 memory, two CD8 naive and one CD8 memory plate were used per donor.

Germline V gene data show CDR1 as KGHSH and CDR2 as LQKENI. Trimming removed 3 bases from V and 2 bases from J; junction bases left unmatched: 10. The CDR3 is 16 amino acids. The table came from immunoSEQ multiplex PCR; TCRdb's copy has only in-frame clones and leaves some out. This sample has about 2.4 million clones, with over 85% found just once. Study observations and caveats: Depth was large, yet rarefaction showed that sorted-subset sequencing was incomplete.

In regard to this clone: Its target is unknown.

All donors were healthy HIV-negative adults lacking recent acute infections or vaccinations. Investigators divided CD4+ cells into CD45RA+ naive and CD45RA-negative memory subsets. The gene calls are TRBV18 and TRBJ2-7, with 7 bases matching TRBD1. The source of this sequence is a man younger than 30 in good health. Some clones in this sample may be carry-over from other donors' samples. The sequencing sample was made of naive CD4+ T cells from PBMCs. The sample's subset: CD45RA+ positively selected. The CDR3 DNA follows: TGTGCCAGCTCACCTTCCCGGGGACAGACCGCCTACGAGCAGTACTTC. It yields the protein CASSPSRGQTAYEQYF.